This T cell receptor (beta chain) was identified during a study of shared clonotypes between healthy human individuals. Study findings and constraints: Sequencing of the sorted subsets was shown by rarefaction to be incomplete despite large depth.

This CDR3 spans 14 amino acids. Germline assignment: CDR1 SGHVS and CDR2 FQNEAQ. With 4 bases clipped from V and 7 bases from J, the junction kept 6 bases outside the gene matches. The table came from immunoSEQ multiplex PCR; TCRdb's copy has only in-frame clones and leaves some out. The data show approximately 2.5 million clones, with 90% to 95% seen just once and around 0.4% held by the top ten. A word on this clone: The target antigen is unknown.

Healthy and HIV-negative, the adult donors had no recent acute infections or vaccinations. The chain carries TRBV7-8 and TRBJ2-7; 11 nucleotides match TRBD1. The receptor was isolated from a man younger than 35 in good health. Some clones in this sample may be carry-over from other donors' samples. The sample comprised naive CD4+ T cells from PBMCs. Regarding subset: CD45RA+ positively selected. CDR3 bases: TGTGCCAGCAGCTCTGGACAGGGGGCGAGGGAGCAGTACTTC. Protein sequence: CASSSGQGAREQYF.